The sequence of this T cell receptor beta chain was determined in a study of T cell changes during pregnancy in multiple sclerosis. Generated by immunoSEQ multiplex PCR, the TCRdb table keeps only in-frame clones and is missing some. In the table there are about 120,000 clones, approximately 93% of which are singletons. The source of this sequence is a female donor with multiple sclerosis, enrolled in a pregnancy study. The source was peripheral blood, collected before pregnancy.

The CDR3 bases are TGTGCCAGCAGCCCTCAGGGGCCTTCCTACAATGAGCAGTTCTTC. Amino acids: CASSPQGPSYNEQFF. The chain is built from TRBV9 and TRBJ2-1, with D perhaps matching TRBD1 (6 bases). Germline V gives CDR1 SGDLS, CDR2 YYNGEE. The germline V and J ends were trimmed by 4 bases and 1 base, with 12 bases remaining between them. The CDR3 totals 15 residues.